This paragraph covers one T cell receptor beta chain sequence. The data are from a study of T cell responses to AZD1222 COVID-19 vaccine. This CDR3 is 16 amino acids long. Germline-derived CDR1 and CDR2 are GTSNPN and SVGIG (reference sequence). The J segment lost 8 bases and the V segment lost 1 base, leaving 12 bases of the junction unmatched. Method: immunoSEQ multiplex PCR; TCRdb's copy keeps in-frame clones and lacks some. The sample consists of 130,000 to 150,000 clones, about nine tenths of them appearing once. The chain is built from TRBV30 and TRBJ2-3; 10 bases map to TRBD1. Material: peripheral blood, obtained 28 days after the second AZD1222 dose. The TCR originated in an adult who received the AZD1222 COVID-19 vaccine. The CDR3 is CAWSDPRTGGDGTQYF. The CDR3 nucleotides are TGTGCCTGGAGTGACCCTAGGACAGGGGGTGACGGTACGCAGTATTTT.